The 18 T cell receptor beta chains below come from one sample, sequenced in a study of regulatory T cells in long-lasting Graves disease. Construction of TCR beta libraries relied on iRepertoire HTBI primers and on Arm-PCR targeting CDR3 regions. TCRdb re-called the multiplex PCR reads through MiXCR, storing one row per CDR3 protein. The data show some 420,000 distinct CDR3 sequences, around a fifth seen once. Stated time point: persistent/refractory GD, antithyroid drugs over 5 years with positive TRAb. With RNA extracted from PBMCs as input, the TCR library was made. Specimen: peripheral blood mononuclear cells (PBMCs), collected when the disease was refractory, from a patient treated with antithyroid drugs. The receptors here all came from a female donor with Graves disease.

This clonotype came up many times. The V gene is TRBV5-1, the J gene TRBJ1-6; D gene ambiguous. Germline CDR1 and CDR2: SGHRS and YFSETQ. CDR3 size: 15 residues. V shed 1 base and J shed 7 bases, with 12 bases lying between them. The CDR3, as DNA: TGCGCCAGCAGCTTGAGGGCTTTGGCAAATTCACCCCTCCACTTT. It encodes CASSLRALANSPLHF.

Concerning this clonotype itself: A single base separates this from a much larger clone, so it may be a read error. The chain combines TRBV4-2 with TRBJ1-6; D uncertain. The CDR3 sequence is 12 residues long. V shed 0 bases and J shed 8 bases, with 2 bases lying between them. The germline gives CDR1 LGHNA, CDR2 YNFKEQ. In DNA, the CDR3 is TGTGCCAGCAGCCAAGATGATTCACCCCTCCACTTT. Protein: CASSQDDSPLHF.

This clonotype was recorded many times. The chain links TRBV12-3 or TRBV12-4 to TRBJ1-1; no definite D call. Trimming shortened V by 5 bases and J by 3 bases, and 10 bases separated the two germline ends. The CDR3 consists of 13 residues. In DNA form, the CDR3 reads TGTGCCAGCAGTCCCACTGGCTACACTGAAGCTTTCTTT. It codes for CASSPTGYTEAFF.

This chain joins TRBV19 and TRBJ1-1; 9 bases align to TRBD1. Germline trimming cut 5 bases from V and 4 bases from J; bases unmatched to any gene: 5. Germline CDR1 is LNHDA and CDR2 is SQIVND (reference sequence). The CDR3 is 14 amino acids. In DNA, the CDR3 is TGTGCCAGTAGTGGGGGACAGGGTGGCACTGAAGCTTTCTTT. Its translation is CASSGGQGGTEAFF.

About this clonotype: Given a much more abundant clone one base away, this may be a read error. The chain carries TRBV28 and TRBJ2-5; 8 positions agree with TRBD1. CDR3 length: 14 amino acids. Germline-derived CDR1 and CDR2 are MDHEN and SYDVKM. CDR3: CAGSHRGYQETQYF. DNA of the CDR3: TGTGCCGGCAGTCACAGGGGGTACCAAGAGACCCAGTACTTC.

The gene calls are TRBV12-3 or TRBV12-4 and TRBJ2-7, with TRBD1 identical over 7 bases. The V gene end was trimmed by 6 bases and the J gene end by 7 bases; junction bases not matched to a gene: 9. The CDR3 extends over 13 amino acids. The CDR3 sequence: CASRRQGKEEQYF. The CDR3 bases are TGTGCCAGCAGGAGACAGGGAAAGGAAGAGCAGTACTTC.

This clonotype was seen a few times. CDR3 DNA: TGCGCCAGCAGCTTGAGCCAGGGGGACCAAGAGACCCAGTACTTC. Translation gives CASSLSQGDQETQYF. The chain employs TRBV5-1 and TRBJ2-5, with 7 bases lining up with TRBD1. V lost 1 base, J lost 0 bases, and 3 bases stayed unmatched. The CDR3 is 15 residues long. From germline, CDR1 is SGHRS and CDR2 YFSETQ. The full variable domain, rest sourced from reference TRBV5-1 and TRBJ2-5, is KAGVTQTPRYLIKTRGQQVTLSCSPISGHRSVSWYQQTPGQGLQFLFEYFSETQRNKGNFPGRFSGRQFSNSRSEMNVSTLELGDSALYLCASSLSQGDQETQYFGPGTRLLVL.

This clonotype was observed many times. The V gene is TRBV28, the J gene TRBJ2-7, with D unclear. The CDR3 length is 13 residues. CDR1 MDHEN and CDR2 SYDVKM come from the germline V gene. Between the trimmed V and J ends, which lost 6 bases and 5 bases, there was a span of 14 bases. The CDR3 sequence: CASSQHLLDEQYF. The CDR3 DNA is TGTGCCAGCAGCCAACATTTGCTCGACGAGCAGTACTTC.

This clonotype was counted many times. The chain's CDR3 is CASGPGHGGGETQYF. As DNA, the CDR3 is TGTGCTAGTGGTCCCGGACACGGGGGAGGTGAGACCCAGTACTTC. V gene TRBV12-5 combines with J gene TRBJ2-5, with D possibly matching TRBD2 (6 bases). V was cut by 5 bases and J by 5 bases, with 18 bases left in between. Germline V gene data show CDR1 as LGHNT and CDR2 as FRNRAP. CDR3 size: 15 residues.

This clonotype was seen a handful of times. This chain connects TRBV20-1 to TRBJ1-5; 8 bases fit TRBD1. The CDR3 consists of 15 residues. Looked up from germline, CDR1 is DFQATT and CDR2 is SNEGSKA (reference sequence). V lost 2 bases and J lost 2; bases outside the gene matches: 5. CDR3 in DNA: TGCAGTGCTAGACCTCTGACAGGGGGCAATCAGCCCCAGCATTTT. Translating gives CSARPLTGGNQPQHF.

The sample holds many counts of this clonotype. The DNA for the CDR3 is TGTGCCAGTAGTATTGGCAGGGGTATGTGGGGCTACACCTTC. Encoded protein: CASSIGRGMWGYTF. The chain carries TRBV19 and TRBJ1-2, with D perhaps TRBD1 (6 bases). Germline CDR1 and CDR2: LNHDA and SQIVND (reference sequence). This CDR3 is built from 14 residues. The V gene lost 3 bases and the J gene lost 8 bases, with 16 bases spanning the gap.

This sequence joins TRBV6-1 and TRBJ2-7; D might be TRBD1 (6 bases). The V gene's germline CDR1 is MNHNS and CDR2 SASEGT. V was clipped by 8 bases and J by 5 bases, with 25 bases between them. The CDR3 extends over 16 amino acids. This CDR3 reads CASGGLEQGTVDEQYF. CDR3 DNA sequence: TGTGCCAGCGGCGGCCTCGAACAGGGTACGGTGGACGAGCAGTACTTC.

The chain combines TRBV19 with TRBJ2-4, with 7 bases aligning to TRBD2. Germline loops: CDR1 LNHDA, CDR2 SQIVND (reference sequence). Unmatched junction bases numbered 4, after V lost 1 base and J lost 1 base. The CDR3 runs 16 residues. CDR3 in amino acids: CASSIAAGEAKNIQYF. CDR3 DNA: TGTGCCAGTAGTATAGCTGCGGGAGAGGCCAAAAACATTCAGTACTTC.

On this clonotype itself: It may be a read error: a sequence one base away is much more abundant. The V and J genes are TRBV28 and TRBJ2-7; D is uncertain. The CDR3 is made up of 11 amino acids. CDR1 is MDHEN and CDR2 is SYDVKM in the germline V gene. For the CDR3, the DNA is TGTGCCAGCGGTCCCGCCTACGGGCAGTACTTC. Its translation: CASGPAYGQYF.

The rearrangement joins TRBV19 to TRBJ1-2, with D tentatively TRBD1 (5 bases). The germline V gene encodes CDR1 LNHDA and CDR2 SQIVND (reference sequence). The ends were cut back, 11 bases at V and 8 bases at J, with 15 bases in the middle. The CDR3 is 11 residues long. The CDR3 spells CAGGAGPGYTF. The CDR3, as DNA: TGTGCCGGCGGGGCAGGGCCGGGCTACACCTTC.

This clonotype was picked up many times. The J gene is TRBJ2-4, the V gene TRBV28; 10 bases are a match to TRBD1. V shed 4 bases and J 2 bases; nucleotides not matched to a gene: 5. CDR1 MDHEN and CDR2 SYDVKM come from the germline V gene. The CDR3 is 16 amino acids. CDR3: CASSWGQGPTKNIQYF. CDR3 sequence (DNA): TGTGCCAGCAGTTGGGGACAGGGGCCTACCAAAAACATTCAGTACTTC.

The CDR3 loop reads CASSVPGANSPLHF. CDR3 bases: TGTGCCAGCAGCGTACCCGGGGCTAATTCACCCCTCCACTTT. The chain has TRBV9 and TRBJ1-6, with a weak D call TRBD1 (5 bases). CDR1 and CDR2 from the germline V gene are SGDLS and YYNGEE. There are 14 residues in the CDR3. V lost 1 base, J lost 6 bases, and 8 bases lay in between.

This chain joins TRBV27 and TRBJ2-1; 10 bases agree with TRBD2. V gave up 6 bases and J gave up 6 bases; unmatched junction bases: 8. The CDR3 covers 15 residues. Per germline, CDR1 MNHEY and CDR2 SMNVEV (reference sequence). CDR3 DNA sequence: TGTGCCAGCAGAAATGGGGGACTAGCGTCCAATGAGCAGTTCTTC. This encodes CASRNGGLASNEQFF.